This T cell receptor (beta chain) was documented in a study of CD4 T cells in relation to SARS-CoV-2 and coronaviruses. Looking at the study overall: PBMCs were cultured with antigen for roughly nine days before TCR beta sequencing.

Unexposed donor CD4+ T cells date from about 2011-2018, before the COVID-19 pandemic. Isolation of CD4+ T cells took place after about eleven days in culture. Unexposed-donor CD4+ T cells were probed with SARS-CoV-2 S/N and four cold-coronavirus spikes, cells permitting. Cultures held two million PBMCs per well with about 10 IU/ml IL-2. Cultures received half-medium IL-2 refreshes on days 3 and 7. Produced via immunoSEQ multiplex PCR; TCRdb's table is partial and in-frame only. This table has 9,500 to 11,000 clones, about 81% appearing once. On this clone itself: The target antigen is unknown.

What was sequenced was CD4+ T cells from PBMCs, cultured in vitro. This TCR was sampled from a human donor in good health.

CDR3 in amino acids: CASSLLGWEQFF. The CDR3 bases are TGTGCCAGCAGTTTATTGGGTTGGGAGCAGTTCTTC. This chain joins TRBV12-3 or TRBV12-4 and TRBJ2-1; no firm D call. Trimming left V 2 bases short and J 10 bases short, with 9 bases between. The CDR3 sequence is 12 residues long.